A selection of T cell receptor beta chains follows, all from one sample in a study of OX40 agonist ivuxolimab in advanced cancers. Data came from immunoSEQ multiplex PCR; TCRdb stores just in-frame clones and leaves some out. This sample has approximately 69,000 clones, with about 93% found just once. Sequencing used CD4+ or CD8+ T cells sorted from blood, obtained in a trial of the OX40 agonist ivuxolimab. These receptors originate from an adult with an advanced solid tumor such as melanoma, head and neck, liver or kidney cancer. Both conserved end residues are part of each CDR3. The D gene is left open where the match is weak. Clone sizes are given selectively: once, few, many, or a class where the clone is expanded.

cdr3_nt: TGTGCCAGCAGCCCTCGACTAGCGGGTGATTACAATGAGCAGTTCTTC; cdr3_aa: CASSPRLAGDYNEQFF; d_call: TRBD2; clone_size: -; v_call: TRBV7-3; j_call: TRBJ2-1
cdr3_nt: TGCAGCGTTGAATCGACAGGGCACTCGAACACCGGGGAGCTGTTTTTT; cdr3_aa: CSVESTGHSNTGELFF; d_call: TRBD1; clone_size: once; v_call: TRBV29-1; j_call: TRBJ2-2
cdr3_nt: TGTGCCAGCAGGAGGATCCATCAGCCCCAGCATTTT; cdr3_aa: CASRRIHQPQHF; d_call: -; clone_size: -; v_call: TRBV5-8; j_call: TRBJ1-5
cdr3_nt: TGTGCCAGCAGTTTAAAGGCTGTACGGATTTTTGGAAACACCATATATTTT; cdr3_aa: CASSLKAVRIFGNTIYF; d_call: -; clone_size: -; v_call: TRBV28; j_call: TRBJ1-3
cdr3_nt: TGTGCCAGCAGCCTCGACAGGGATGATGAAGCTTTCTTT; cdr3_aa: CASSLDRDDEAFF; d_call: TRBD1; clone_size: -; v_call: TRBV28; j_call: TRBJ1-1
cdr3_nt: TGCAGCGCCGAAGGGGTGGCGGGGAGCTCCTACAATGAGCAGTTCTTC; cdr3_aa: CSAEGVAGSSYNEQFF; d_call: -; clone_size: -; v_call: TRBV29-1; j_call: TRBJ2-1
cdr3_nt: TGTGCCAGCAGTTACTCAGGAGGGGGAGTCGGCTACACCTTC; cdr3_aa: CASSYSGGGVGYTF; d_call: -; clone_size: -; v_call: TRBV6-5; j_call: TRBJ1-2
cdr3_nt: TGCGCCAGCAGCCAAGGGCCAGGGGGGATCTCCTACGAGCAGTACTTC; cdr3_aa: CASSQGPGGISYEQYF; d_call: -; clone_size: -; v_call: TRBV4-3; j_call: TRBJ2-7
cdr3_nt: TGCGCCAGCAGCCCTCGATCAGGGGACCTTAATCAGCCCCAGCATTTT; cdr3_aa: CASSPRSGDLNQPQHF; d_call: -; clone_size: once; v_call: TRBV4-3; j_call: TRBJ1-5
cdr3_nt: TGTGCCAGCAGCTCCCCGGGGACCTCCTACGAGCAGTACTTC; cdr3_aa: CASSSPGTSYEQYF; d_call: -; clone_size: once; v_call: TRBV11-2; j_call: TRBJ2-7
cdr3_nt: TGTGCCAGCAGCTTAGAGGAGGGAGTCCGTGGCTACACCTTC; cdr3_aa: CASSLEEGVRGYTF; d_call: -; clone_size: -; v_call: TRBV11-2; j_call: TRBJ1-2
cdr3_nt: TGTGCCAGCAGCTTTCCCTCCGGACAGGGAAGACCTTACGAGCAGTACTTC; cdr3_aa: CASSFPSGQGRPYEQYF; d_call: TRBD1; clone_size: -; v_call: TRBV5-6; j_call: TRBJ2-7
cdr3_nt: TGTGCCAGCAGCTTAACAGCTAAGGCGGAACCCTACGAGCAGTACTTC; cdr3_aa: CASSLTAKAEPYEQYF; d_call: -; clone_size: -; v_call: TRBV7-3; j_call: TRBJ2-7
cdr3_nt: TGTGCCAGCAGCTTGGGGGCAGACATTCAGTACTTC; cdr3_aa: CASSLGADIQYF; d_call: -; clone_size: -; v_call: TRBV5-4; j_call: TRBJ2-4
cdr3_nt: TGTGCCAGCACTAGCGGGGGTGGGGAGACCCAGTACTTC; cdr3_aa: CASTSGGGETQYF; d_call: TRBD2; clone_size: -; v_call: TRBV25-1; j_call: TRBJ2-5
cdr3_nt: TGTGCCAGCAGTGAAGCTTGGACCTCTGGGGCCAACGTCCTGACTTTC; cdr3_aa: CASSEAWTSGANVLTF; d_call: -; clone_size: once; v_call: TRBV6-1; j_call: TRBJ2-6
cdr3_nt: TGTGCCAGCTTACCGGGCTCGAACACCGGGGAGCTGTTTTTT; cdr3_aa: CASLPGSNTGELFF; d_call: -; clone_size: -; v_call: TRBV2; j_call: TRBJ2-2
cdr3_nt: TGTGCTAGTGGTTTGATGACCGCGGGGGGGTACCAAGAGACCCAGTACTTC; cdr3_aa: CASGLMTAGGYQETQYF; d_call: TRBD2; clone_size: -; v_call: TRBV12-5; j_call: TRBJ2-5
cdr3_nt: TGTGCCAGCAGCCCCTTGCCCCTTGGGGGTCAGCCCCAGCATTTT; cdr3_aa: CASSPLPLGGQPQHF; d_call: -; clone_size: -; v_call: TRBV7-2; j_call: TRBJ1-5
cdr3_nt: TGTGCCAGCAGCCCTGGGGGGGATACGCAGTATTTT; cdr3_aa: CASSPGGDTQYF; d_call: -; clone_size: -; v_call: TRBV25-1; j_call: TRBJ2-3
cdr3_nt: TGCGCCAGCAGCTACGAGGGGGGTTTAGGTTACGAGCAGTACTTC; cdr3_aa: CASSYEGGLGYEQYF; d_call: -; clone_size: -; v_call: TRBV5-1; j_call: TRBJ2-7
cdr3_nt: TGTGCCCCGAGAGGTAAGGGCTTGCAGTTCTTC; cdr3_aa: CAPRGKGLQFF; d_call: -; clone_size: -; v_call: TRBV10-3; j_call: TRBJ2-1
cdr3_nt: TGTGCCAGCAGTTACGCGAATAGGATACGCACAGATACGCAGTATTTT; cdr3_aa: CASSYANRIRTDTQYF; d_call: -; clone_size: -; v_call: TRBV6-5; j_call: TRBJ2-3
cdr3_nt: TGTGCCAGCAGTTACTCGTCAGTGGGATTATCCTACGAGCAGTACTTC; cdr3_aa: CASSYSSVGLSYEQYF; d_call: -; clone_size: -; v_call: TRBV6-6; j_call: TRBJ2-7
cdr3_nt: TGCGCCAGCAGTGGCGGCAGGGGTGCTGAAGCTTTCTTT; cdr3_aa: CASSGGRGAEAFF; d_call: -; clone_size: -; v_call: TRBV10-2; j_call: TRBJ1-1
cdr3_nt: TGTGCCAGCAGCCTAACAGATATCACTGAAGCTTTCTTT; cdr3_aa: CASSLTDITEAFF; d_call: -; clone_size: -; v_call: TRBV6-5; j_call: TRBJ1-1
cdr3_nt: TGCGCCAGCAGCCAAGGGGGCGGGAGGGCCGCAGATACGCAGTATTTT; cdr3_aa: CASSQGGGRAADTQYF; d_call: TRBD2; clone_size: -; v_call: TRBV4-3; j_call: TRBJ2-3
cdr3_nt: TGTGCCAGCAGCTTATACGGGACAGGGTACACCTACGAGCAGTACTTC; cdr3_aa: CASSLYGTGYTYEQYF; d_call: TRBD1; clone_size: -; v_call: TRBV7-2; j_call: TRBJ2-7
cdr3_nt: TGTGCCAGCAGTCGCCCTACAGTGGGTAGCCACGAGCAGTACTTC; cdr3_aa: CASSRPTVGSHEQYF; d_call: -; clone_size: once; v_call: TRBV2; j_call: TRBJ2-7
cdr3_nt: TGTGCCAGCAGTTACGTTCCAGGGTACGAGCAGTACTTC; cdr3_aa: CASSYVPGYEQYF; d_call: -; clone_size: once; v_call: TRBV6-6; j_call: TRBJ2-7
cdr3_nt: TGTGCCAGCAGCTTAGGAGGGAGAGATTACGAGCAGTACTTC; cdr3_aa: CASSLGGRDYEQYF; d_call: -; clone_size: -; v_call: TRBV13; j_call: TRBJ2-7
cdr3_nt: TGTGCCAGCAGTAACAGGCCCCTAGATACGCAGTATTTT; cdr3_aa: CASSNRPLDTQYF; d_call: -; clone_size: -; v_call: TRBV27; j_call: TRBJ2-3
cdr3_nt: TGTGCCAGCAGTTACACTAGCCCCTACAATGAGCAGTTCTTC; cdr3_aa: CASSYTSPYNEQFF; d_call: -; clone_size: -; v_call: TRBV6-5; j_call: TRBJ2-1
cdr3_nt: TGCGCCAGCAGCCAAGATGGGGGATTCAATCAGCCCCAGCATTTT; cdr3_aa: CASSQDGGFNQPQHF; d_call: -; clone_size: -; v_call: TRBV4-3; j_call: TRBJ1-5
cdr3_nt: TGTGCCAGCAGCCCCTTCGCCCTGGGACAGGGGATGGGTCAGCCCCAGCATTTT; cdr3_aa: CASSPFALGQGMGQPQHF; d_call: TRBD1; clone_size: -; v_call: TRBV7-9; j_call: TRBJ1-5
cdr3_nt: TGTGCCAGCAGTTACTCGGCCGGGTTGCTAGATACGCAGTATTTT; cdr3_aa: CASSYSAGLLDTQYF; d_call: -; clone_size: -; v_call: TRBV6-6; j_call: TRBJ2-3
cdr3_nt: TGTGCCAGCAGCTTGTGGCGGGGCCCGCTTGAGCAGTACTTC; cdr3_aa: CASSLWRGPLEQYF; d_call: -; clone_size: -; v_call: TRBV5-5; j_call: TRBJ2-7
cdr3_nt: TGCGCCAGCAGCTGGGGGACAGGGGTTTTCTTT; cdr3_aa: CASSWGTGVFF; d_call: TRBD1; clone_size: -; v_call: TRBV5-1; j_call: TRBJ1-1
cdr3_nt: TGTGCCAGCAGGGGGACAGACTATGGCTACACCTTC; cdr3_aa: CASRGTDYGYTF; d_call: TRBD1; clone_size: -; v_call: TRBV2; j_call: TRBJ1-2
cdr3_nt: TGTGCCAGCAGCTTGAAAGAGACCCAGTACTTC; cdr3_aa: CASSLKETQYF; d_call: -; clone_size: once; v_call: TRBV5-4; j_call: TRBJ2-5
cdr3_nt: TGTGCCAGCAGCCCCCGAGGGCAATGGGGCTATGGCTACACCTTC; cdr3_aa: CASSPRGQWGYGYTF; d_call: -; clone_size: once; v_call: TRBV28; j_call: TRBJ1-2
cdr3_nt: TGCGCCAGCAGTGATTCGATTCAGCCCCAGCATTTT; cdr3_aa: CASSDSIQPQHF; d_call: -; clone_size: -; v_call: TRBV10-2; j_call: TRBJ1-5
cdr3_nt: TGTGCCAGCTGGGGGGATACGCAGTATTTT; cdr3_aa: CASWGDTQYF; d_call: -; clone_size: -; v_call: TRBV4-2; j_call: TRBJ2-3
cdr3_nt: TGTGCTAGCAGCCCTAGCGGGTCCACAGATACGCAGTATTTT; cdr3_aa: CASSPSGSTDTQYF; d_call: TRBD2; clone_size: -; v_call: TRBV7-7; j_call: TRBJ2-3
cdr3_nt: TGTGCCAGCAGCTTATGGGGTTGGAGCAATCAGCCCCAGCATTTT; cdr3_aa: CASSLWGWSNQPQHF; d_call: -; clone_size: once; v_call: TRBV7-2; j_call: TRBJ1-5
cdr3_nt: TGTGCCAGCAGCTTAGGGGCGGGGGGATCCTACAATGAGCAGTTCTTC; cdr3_aa: CASSLGAGGSYNEQFF; d_call: TRBD2; clone_size: -; v_call: TRBV7-9; j_call: TRBJ2-1
cdr3_nt: TGTGCCAGCAGCGGAAGGGACAGGCCCTACGAGCAGTACTTC; cdr3_aa: CASSGRDRPYEQYF; d_call: TRBD1; clone_size: -; v_call: TRBV7-9; j_call: TRBJ2-7
cdr3_nt: TGTGCCAGCAGCTTAGGACAGGACAATGAGCAGTTCTTC; cdr3_aa: CASSLGQDNEQFF; d_call: -; clone_size: -; v_call: TRBV7-9; j_call: TRBJ2-1
cdr3_nt: TGTGCCAGCAGTACTTATGGGACAGGCGGCGGGGAGCTGTTTTTT; cdr3_aa: CASSTYGTGGGELFF; d_call: TRBD1; clone_size: -; v_call: TRBV6-5; j_call: TRBJ2-2
cdr3_nt: TGCAGCGTCCCCCGACCGAACACTGAAGCTTTCTTT; cdr3_aa: CSVPRPNTEAFF; d_call: -; clone_size: -; v_call: TRBV29-1; j_call: TRBJ1-1
cdr3_nt: TGCGCCAGCAGCCAAGAACGTACTTCTGGAAACACCATATATTTT; cdr3_aa: CASSQERTSGNTIYF; d_call: -; clone_size: -; v_call: TRBV4-1; j_call: TRBJ1-3
cdr3_nt: TGTGCCAGTAGTATAGGGAACACTGAAGCTTTCTTT; cdr3_aa: CASSIGNTEAFF; d_call: -; clone_size: few; v_call: TRBV19; j_call: TRBJ1-1
cdr3_nt: TGTGCCACCAGCAGAGATCTAGGTACGTCCTACGAGCAGTACTTC; cdr3_aa: CATSRDLGTSYEQYF; d_call: -; clone_size: -; v_call: TRBV15; j_call: TRBJ2-7
cdr3_nt: TGTGCCACGAGGGAGAAGGGACAGAGCTCCTACGAGCAGTACTTC; cdr3_aa: CATREKGQSSYEQYF; d_call: TRBD1; clone_size: -; v_call: TRBV10-3; j_call: TRBJ2-7